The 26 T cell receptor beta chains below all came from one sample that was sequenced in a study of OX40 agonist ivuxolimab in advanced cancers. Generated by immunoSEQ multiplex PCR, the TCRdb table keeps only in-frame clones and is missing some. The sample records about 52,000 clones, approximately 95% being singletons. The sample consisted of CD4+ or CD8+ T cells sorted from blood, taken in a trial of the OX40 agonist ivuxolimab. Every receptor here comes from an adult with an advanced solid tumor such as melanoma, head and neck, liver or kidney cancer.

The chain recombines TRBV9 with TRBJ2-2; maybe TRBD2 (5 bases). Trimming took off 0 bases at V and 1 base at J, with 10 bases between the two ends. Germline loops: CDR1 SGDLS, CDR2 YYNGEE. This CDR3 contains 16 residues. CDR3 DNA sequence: TGTGCCAGCAGCGTAGGGGGAGCGGTGAACACCGGGGAGCTGTTTTTT. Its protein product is CASSVGGAVNTGELFF.

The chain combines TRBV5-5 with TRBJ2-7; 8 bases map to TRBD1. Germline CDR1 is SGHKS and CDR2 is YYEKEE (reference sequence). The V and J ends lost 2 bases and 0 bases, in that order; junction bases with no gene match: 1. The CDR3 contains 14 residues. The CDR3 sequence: CASSFGQGSYEQYF. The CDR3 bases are TGTGCCAGCAGCTTCGGACAGGGCTCCTACGAGCAGTACTTC.

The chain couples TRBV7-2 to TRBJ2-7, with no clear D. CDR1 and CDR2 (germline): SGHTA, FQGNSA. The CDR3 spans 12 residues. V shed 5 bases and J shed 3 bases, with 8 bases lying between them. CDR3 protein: CASSEVGYEQYF. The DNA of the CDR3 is TGTGCCAGCAGCGAAGTCGGCTACGAGCAGTACTTC.

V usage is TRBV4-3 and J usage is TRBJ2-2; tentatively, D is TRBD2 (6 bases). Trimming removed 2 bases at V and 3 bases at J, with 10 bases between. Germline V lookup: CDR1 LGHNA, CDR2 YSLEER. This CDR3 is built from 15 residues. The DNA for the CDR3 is TGCGCCAGCAGCCAAAGGGAGGACTACACCGGGGAGCTGTTTTTT. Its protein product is CASSQREDYTGELFF.

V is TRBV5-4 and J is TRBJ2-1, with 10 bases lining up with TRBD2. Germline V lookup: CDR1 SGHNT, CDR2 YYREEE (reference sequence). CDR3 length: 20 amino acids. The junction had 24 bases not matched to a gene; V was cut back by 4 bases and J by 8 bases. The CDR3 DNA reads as TGTGCCAGCAGCCCATTCACCCCAAACATAGCGGGAGCGGGGGGGGATGAGCAGTTCTTC. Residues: CASSPFTPNIAGAGGDEQFF.

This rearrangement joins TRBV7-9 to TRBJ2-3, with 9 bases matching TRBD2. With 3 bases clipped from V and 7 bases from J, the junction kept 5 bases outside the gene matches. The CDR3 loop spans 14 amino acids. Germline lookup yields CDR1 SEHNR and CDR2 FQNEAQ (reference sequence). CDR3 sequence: CASSFLREGYTQYF. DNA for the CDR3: TGTGCCAGCAGCTTTTTGCGGGAGGGATATACGCAGTATTTT.

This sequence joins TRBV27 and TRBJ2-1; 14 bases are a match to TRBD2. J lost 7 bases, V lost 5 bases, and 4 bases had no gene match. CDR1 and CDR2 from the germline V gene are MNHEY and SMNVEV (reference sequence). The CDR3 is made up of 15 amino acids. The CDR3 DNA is TGTGCCAGCAGTCAAGGGACTAGCGGGAGTAATGAGCAGTTCTTC. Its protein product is CASSQGTSGSNEQFF.

The CDR3 DNA reads TGTGCCAGCAGCCAGTTCAGGACGGGGTCTGGAAACACCATATATTTT. This gives the protein CASSQFRTGSGNTIYF. The chain couples TRBV14 to TRBJ1-3; no reliable D call. The V gene lost 3 bases and the J gene lost 1 base, with 13 bases spanning the gap. The length of the CDR3 is 16 residues. CDR1 is SGHDN, CDR2 FVKESK, per germline.

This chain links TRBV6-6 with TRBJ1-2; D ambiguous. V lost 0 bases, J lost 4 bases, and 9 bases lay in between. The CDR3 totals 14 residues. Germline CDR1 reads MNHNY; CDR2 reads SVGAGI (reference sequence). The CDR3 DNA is TGTGCCAGCAGTTACTCGGGGTCAGGCTATGGCTACACCTTC. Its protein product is CASSYSGSGYGYTF.

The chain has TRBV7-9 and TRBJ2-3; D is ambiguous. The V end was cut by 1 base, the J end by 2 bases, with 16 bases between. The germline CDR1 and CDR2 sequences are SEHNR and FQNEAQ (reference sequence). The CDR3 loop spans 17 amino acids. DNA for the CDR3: TGTGCCAGCAGCTTAGTCCCTGGCGGTACATTCACAGATACGCAGTATTTT. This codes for CASSLVPGGTFTDTQYF. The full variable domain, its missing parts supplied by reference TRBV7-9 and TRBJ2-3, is DTGVSQNPRHKITKRGQNVTFRCDPISEHNRLYWYRQTLGQGPEFLTYFQNEAQLEKSRLLSDRFSAERPKGSFSTLEIQRTEQGDSAMYLCASSLVPGGTFTDTQYFGPGTRLTVL.

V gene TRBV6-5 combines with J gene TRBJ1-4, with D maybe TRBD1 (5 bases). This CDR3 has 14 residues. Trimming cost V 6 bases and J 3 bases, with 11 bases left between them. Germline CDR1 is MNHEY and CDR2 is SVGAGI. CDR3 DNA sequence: TGTGCCAGCAGCAATTCAGGGTCTAATGAAAAACTGTTTTTT. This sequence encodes CASSNSGSNEKLFF.

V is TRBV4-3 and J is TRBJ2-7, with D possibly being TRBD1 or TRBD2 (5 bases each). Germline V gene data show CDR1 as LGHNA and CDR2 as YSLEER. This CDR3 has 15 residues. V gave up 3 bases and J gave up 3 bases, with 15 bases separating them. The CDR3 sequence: CASSQVYGGNYEQYF. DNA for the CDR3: TGCGCCAGCAGCCAGGTCTATGGGGGAAACTACGAGCAGTACTTC.

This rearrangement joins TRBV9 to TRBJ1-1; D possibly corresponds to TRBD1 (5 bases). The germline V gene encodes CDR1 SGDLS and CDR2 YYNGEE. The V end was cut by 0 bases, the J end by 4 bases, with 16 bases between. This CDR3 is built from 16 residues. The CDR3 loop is CASSVGDSPRATEAFF. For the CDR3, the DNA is TGTGCCAGCAGCGTAGGCGATTCACCCAGGGCCACTGAAGCTTTCTTT.

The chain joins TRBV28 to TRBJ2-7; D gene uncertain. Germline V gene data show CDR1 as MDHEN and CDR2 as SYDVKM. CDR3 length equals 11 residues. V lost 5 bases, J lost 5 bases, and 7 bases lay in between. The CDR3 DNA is TGTGCCAGCAGTCCTTTGAACGAGCAGTACTTC. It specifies CASSPLNEQYF.

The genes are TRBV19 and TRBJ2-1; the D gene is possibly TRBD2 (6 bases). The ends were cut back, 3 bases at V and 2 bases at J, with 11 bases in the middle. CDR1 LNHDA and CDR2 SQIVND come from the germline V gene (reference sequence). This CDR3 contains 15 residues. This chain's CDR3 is CASSMGAGPYNEQFF. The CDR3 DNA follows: TGTGCCAGTAGTATGGGAGCGGGTCCCTACAATGAGCAGTTCTTC.

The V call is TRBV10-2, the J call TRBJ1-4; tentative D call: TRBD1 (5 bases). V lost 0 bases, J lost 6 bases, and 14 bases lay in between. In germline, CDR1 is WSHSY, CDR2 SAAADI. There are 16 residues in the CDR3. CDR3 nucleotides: TGCGCCAGCAGTGAGTCGTGGAGGGGTGAGTATGAAAAACTGTTTTTT. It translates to CASSESWRGEYEKLFF.

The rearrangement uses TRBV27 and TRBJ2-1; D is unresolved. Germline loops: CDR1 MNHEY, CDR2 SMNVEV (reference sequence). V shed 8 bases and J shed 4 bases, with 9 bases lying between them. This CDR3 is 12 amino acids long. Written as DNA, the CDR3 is TGTGCCAGCGGGAAGATTTACAATGAGCAGTTCTTC. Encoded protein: CASGKIYNEQFF.

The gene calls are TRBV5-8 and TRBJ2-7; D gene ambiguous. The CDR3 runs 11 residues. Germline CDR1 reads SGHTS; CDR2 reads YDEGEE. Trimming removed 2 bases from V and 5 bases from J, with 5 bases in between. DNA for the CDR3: TGTGCCAGCAGCTTTTTGGACGAGCAGTACTTC. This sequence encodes CASSFLDEQYF.

The CDR3 region is CASSHGRDTGELFF. The CDR3 DNA sequence: TGTGCCAGCAGCCATGGACGGGACACCGGGGAGCTGTTTTTT. This chain connects TRBV13 to TRBJ2-2; D is ambiguous. From germline, CDR1 is PRHDT and CDR2 FYEKMQ (reference sequence). CDR3 length equals 14 residues. V shed 5 bases and J shed 3 bases, with 10 bases lying between them.

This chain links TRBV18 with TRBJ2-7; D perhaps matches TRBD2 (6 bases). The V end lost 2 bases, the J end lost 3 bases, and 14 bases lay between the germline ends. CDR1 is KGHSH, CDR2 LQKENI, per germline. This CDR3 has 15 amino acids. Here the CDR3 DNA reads TGTGCCAGCTCACCAGAGGCGGGATTGATCTACGAGCAGTACTTC. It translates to CASSPEAGLIYEQYF.

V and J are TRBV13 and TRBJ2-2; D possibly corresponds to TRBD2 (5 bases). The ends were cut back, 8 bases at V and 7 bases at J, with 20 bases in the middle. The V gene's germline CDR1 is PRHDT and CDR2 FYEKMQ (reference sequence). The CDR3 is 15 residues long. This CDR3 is CASCSRERSDGELFF. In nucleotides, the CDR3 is TGTGCCAGCTGCAGTAGGGAGCGGTCGGACGGGGAGCTGTTTTTT. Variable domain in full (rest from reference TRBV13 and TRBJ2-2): AAGVIQSPRHLIKEKRETATLKCYPIPRHDTVYWYQQGPGQDPQFLISFYEKMQSDKGSIPDRFSAQQFSDYHSELNMSSLELGDSALYFCASCSRERSDGELFFGEGSRLTVL.

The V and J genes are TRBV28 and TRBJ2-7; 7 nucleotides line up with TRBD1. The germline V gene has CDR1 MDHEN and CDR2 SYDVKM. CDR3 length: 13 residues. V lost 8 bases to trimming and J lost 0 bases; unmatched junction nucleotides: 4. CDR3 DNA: TGTGCCAGCGACCGGGACAGCTCCTACGAGCAGTACTTC. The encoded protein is CASDRDSSYEQYF.

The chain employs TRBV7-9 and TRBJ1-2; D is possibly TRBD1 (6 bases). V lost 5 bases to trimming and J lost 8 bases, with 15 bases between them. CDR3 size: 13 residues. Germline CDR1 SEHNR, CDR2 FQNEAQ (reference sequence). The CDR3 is CASSERPGGGYTF. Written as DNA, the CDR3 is TGTGCCAGCAGCGAGAGGCCCGGGGGCGGCTACACCTTC.

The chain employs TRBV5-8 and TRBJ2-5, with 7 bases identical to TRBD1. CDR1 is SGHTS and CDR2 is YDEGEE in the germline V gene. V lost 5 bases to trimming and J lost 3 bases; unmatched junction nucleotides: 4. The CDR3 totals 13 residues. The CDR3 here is CASSLTGEETQYF. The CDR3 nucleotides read TGTGCCAGCAGTCTCACAGGGGAAGAGACCCAGTACTTC.

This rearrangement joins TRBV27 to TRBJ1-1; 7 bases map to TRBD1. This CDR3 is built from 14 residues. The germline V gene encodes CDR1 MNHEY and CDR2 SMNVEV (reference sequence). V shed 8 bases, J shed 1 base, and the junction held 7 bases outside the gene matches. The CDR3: CASSTGERNTEAFF. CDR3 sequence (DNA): TGTGCCAGCTCCACAGGGGAAAGGAACACTGAAGCTTTCTTT.

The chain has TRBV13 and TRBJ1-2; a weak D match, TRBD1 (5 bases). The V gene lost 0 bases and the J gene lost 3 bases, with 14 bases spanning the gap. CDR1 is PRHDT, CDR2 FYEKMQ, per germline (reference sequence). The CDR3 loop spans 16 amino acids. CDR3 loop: CASSLGLGGFHYGYTF. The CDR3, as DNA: TGTGCCAGCAGCTTAGGCCTGGGGGGGTTCCACTATGGCTACACCTTC.